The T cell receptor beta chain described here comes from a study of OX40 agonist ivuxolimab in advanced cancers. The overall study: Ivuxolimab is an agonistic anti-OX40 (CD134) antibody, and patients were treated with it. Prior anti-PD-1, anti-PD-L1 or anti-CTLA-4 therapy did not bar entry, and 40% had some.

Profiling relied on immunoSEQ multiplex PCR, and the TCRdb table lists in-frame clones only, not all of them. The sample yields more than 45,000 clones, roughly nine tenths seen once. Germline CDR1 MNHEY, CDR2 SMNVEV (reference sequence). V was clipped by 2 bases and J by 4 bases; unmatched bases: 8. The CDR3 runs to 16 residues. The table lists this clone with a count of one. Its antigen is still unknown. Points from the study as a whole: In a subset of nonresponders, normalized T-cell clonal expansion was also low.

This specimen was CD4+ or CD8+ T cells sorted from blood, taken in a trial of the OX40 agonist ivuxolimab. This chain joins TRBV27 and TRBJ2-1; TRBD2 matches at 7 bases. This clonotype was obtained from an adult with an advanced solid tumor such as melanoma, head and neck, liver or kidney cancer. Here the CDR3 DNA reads TGTGCCAGCAGTTTACAGCGGGACGGTTCATACAATGAGCAGTTCTTC. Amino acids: CASSLQRDGSYNEQFF.